The rows below give T cell receptor beta chains drawn from one sample of a study of type 1 and type 2 diabetes patients. TCRdb redid the calling of the multiplex PCR reads with MiXCR, one entry per CDR3 protein. The table shows 270,000 or so distinct CDR3 sequences, with over 45% occurring only once. Sequencing was carried out using peripheral blood mononuclear cells (PBMCs). All receptors come from a young man with type 2 diabetes. Each CDR3 is given with its conserved first and last residue. A D gene is named only where the DNA matches it firmly. The size field is filled for only some rows; it gives once, few, many or a size class.

clone_size	v_call	d_call	j_call	cdr3_aa	cdr3_nt
few	TRBV19	.	TRBJ1-1	CASAPGFEGTEAFF	TGTGCCAGTGCTCCAGGGTTCGAGGGCACTGAAGCTTTCTTT
.	TRBV19	.	TRBJ1-2	CASSMSPPGFSYTF	TGTGCCAGTAGTATGTCTCCCCCCGGCTTTAGCTACACCTTC
.	TRBV4-2	TRBD2	TRBJ2-1	CASSQEAGGRNEQFF	TGTGCCAGCAGCCAAGAGGCGGGGGGGCGTAATGAGCAGTTCTTC
.	TRBV15	TRBD1	TRBJ2-3	CATSRGGDREVTQYF	TGTGCCACCAGCAGAGGGGGGGACAGGGAGGTTACGCAGTATTTT
.	TRBV24-1	TRBD1	TRBJ2-1	CATSPTGPYNEQFF	TGTGCCACCAGTCCGACAGGGCCATACAATGAGCAGTTCTTC
.	TRBV20-1	.	TRBJ1-1	CSARDSDRSFMNTEALF	TGCAGTGCTAGAGACTCCGACAGGTCCTTCATGAACACTGAAGCTCTCTTT
.	TRBV9	.	TRBJ2-3	CASTVGGGSTDTQYF	TGTGCCAGCACCGTGGGGGGCGGTAGCACAGATACGCAGTATTTT
few	TRBV14	.	TRBJ2-7	CASSQVGGGAEQYF	TGTGCCAGCAGCCAAGTGGGTGGAGGGGCCGAGCAGTACTTC
few	TRBV20-1	.	TRBJ2-7	CSARLTGAVSYEQYF	TGCAGTGCTAGATTGACGGGAGCCGTCTCCTACGAGCAGTACTTC
.	TRBV6-5	.	TRBJ2-5	CASSGREVYGETQYF	TGTGCCAGCTCCGGCAGGGAAGTGTACGGAGAGACCCAGTACTTC
once	TRBV7-2	.	TRBJ2-5	CASSSILGQQETQYF	TGTGCCAGCAGCTCAATCCTGGGCCAACAAGAGACCCAGTACTTC